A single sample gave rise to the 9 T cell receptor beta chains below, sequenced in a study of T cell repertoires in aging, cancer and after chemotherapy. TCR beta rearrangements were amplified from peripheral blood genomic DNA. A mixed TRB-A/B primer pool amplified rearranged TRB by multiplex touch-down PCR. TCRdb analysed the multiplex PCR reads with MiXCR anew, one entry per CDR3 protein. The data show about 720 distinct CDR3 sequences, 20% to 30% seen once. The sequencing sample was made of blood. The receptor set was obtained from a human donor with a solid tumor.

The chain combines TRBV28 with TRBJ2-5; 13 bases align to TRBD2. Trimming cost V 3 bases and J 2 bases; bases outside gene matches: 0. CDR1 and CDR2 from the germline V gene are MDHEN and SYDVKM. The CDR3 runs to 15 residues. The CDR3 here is CASSLTSGGQETQYF. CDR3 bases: TGTGCCAGCAGTTTGACTAGCGGGGGGCAAGAGACCCAGTACTTC.

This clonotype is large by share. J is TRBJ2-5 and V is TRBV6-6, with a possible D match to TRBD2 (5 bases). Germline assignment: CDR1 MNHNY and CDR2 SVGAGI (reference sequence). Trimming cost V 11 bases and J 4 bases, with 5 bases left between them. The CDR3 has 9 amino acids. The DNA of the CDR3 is TGTGCCCGGGGAGAGACCCAGTACTTC. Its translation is CARGETQYF.

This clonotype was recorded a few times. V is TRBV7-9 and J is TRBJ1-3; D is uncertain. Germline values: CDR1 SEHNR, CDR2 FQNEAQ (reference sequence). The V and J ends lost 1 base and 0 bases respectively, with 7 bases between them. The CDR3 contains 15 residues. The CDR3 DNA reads TGTGCCAGCAGCTTAGAGAAGGGCTCTGGAAACACCATATATTTT. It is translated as CASSLEKGSGNTIYF.

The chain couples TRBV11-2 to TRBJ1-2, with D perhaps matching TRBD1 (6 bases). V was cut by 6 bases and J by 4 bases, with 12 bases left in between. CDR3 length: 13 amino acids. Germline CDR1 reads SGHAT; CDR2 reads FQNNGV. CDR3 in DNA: TGTGCCAGCAGACTAGGGGGGATCTATGGCTACACCTTC. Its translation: CASRLGGIYGYTF.

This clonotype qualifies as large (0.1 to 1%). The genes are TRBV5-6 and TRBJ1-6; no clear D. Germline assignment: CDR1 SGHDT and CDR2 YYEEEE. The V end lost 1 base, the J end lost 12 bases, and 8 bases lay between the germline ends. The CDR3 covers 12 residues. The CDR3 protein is CASSLIGLPLHF. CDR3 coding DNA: TGTGCCAGCAGCTTGATTGGCTTACCCCTCCACTTT. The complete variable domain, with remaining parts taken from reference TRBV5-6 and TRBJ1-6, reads DAGVTQSPTHLIKTRGQQVTLRCSPKSGHDTVSWYQQALGQGPQFIFQYYEEEERQRGNFPDRFSGHQFPNYSSELNVNALLLGDSALYLCASSLIGLPLHFGNGTRLTVT.

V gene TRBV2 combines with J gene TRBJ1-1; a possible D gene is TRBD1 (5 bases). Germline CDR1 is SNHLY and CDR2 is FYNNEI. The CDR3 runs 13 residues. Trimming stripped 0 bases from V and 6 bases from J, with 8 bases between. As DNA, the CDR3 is TGTGCCAGCAGTGAAGCGGGGACGGCTGAAGCTTTCTTT. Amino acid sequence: CASSEAGTAEAFF.

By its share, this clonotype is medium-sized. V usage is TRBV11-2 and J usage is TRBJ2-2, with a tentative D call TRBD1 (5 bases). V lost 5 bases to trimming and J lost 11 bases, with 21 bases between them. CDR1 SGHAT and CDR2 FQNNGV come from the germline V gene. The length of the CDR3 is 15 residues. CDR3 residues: CASSPQEPRFGELFF. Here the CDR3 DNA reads TGTGCCAGCAGCCCACAGGAGCCCCGATTCGGTGAGCTGTTTTTT.

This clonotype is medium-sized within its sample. The CDR3 loop reads CASSVSETEAFF. The CDR3 nucleotides are TGTGCCAGCAGTGTGTCGGAAACAGAAGCTTTCTTT. The chain carries TRBV6-1 and TRBJ1-1; D is ambiguous. The CDR3 spans 12 residues. The V end lost 4 bases, the J end lost 8 bases, and 11 bases lay between the germline ends. Germline V gene sequence: CDR1 MNHNS, CDR2 SASEGT.

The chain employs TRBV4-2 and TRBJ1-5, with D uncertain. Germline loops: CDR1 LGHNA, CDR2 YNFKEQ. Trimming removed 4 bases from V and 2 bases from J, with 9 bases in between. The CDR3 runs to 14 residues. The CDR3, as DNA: TGTGCCAGCAGCCTAGACCGGGGCAATCAGCCCCAGCATTTT. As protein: CASSLDRGNQPQHF.